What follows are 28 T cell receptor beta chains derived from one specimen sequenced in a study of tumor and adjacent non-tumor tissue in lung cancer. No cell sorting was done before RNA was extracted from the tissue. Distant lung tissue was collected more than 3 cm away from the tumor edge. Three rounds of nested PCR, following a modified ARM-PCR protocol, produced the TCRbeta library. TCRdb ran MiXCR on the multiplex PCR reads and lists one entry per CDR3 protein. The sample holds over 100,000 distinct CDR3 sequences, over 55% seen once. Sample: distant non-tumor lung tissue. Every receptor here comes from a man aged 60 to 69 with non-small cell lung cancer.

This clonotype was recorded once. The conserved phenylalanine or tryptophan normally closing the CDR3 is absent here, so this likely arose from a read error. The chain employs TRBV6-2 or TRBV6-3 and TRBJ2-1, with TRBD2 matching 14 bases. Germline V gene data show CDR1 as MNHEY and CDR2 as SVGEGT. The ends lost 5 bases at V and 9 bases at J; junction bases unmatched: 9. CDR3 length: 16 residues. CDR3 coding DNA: TGTGCCAGCAGTCGCCTCGGGACTAGCGGGGGCCCTGAGCAGTTCATC. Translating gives CASSRLGTSGGPEQFI.

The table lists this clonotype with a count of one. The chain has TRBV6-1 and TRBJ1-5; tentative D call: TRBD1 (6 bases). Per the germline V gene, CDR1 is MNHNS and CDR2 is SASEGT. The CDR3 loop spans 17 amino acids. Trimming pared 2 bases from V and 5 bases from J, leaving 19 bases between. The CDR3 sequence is CASSERARGNDDQPQHF. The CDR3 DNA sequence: TGTGCCAGCAGTGAACGGGCCAGGGGAAACGACGATCAGCCCCAGCATTTT.

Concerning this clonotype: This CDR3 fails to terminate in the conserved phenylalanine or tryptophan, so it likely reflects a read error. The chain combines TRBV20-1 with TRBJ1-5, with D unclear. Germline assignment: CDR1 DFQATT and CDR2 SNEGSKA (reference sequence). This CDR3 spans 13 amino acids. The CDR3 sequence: CSARKTVNQPQHS. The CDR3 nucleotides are TGTAGTGCTAGGAAGACGGTTAATCAGCCCCAGCATTCT.

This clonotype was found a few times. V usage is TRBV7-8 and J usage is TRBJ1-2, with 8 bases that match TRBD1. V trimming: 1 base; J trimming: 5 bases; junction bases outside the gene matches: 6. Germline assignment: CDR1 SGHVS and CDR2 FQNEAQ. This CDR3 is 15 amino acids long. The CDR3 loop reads CASSLDTRTGYGYTF. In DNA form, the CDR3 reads TGTGCCAGCAGCTTAGATACCAGGACAGGGTATGGCTACACCTTC.

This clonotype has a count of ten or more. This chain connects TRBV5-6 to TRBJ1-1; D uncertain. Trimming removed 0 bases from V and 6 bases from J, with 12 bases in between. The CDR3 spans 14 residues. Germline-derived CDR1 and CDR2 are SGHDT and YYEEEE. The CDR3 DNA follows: TGTGCCAGCAGCTTGGCGGGAGGAACGGCTGAAGCTTTCTTT. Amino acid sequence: CASSLAGGTAEAFF.

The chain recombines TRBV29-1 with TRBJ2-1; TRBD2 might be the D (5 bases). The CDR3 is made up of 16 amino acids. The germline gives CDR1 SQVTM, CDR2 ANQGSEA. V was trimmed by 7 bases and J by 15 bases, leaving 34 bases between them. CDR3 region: CSANEATRGGMGGRFF. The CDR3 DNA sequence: TGCAGCGCTAACGAGGCCACACGGGGTGGCATGGGTGGGCGGTTCTTC.

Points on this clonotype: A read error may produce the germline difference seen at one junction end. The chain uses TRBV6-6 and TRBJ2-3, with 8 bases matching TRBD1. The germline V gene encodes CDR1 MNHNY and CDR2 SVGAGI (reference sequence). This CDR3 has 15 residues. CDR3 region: CTSSTGTGSTDTQYF. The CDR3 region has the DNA TGTACCAGCAGTACTGGGACAGGCAGCACAGATACCCAGTATTTT.

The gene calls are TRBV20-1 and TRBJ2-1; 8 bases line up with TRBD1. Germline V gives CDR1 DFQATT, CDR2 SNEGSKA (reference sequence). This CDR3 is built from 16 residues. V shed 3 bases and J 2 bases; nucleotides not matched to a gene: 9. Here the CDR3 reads CSASSAGGLAYNEQFF. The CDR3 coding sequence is TGCAGTGCTAGTTCGGCAGGGGGCCTTGCCTACAATGAGCAGTTCTTC.

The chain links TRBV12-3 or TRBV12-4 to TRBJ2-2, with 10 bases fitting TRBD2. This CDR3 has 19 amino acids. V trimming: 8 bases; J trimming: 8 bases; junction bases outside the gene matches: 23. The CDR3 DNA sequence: TGTGCCAGCTATCGGACATTCGCGTCTAGCGGGAGTTATACGGGGGAGCTGTTTTTT. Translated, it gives CASYRTFASSGSYTGELFF.

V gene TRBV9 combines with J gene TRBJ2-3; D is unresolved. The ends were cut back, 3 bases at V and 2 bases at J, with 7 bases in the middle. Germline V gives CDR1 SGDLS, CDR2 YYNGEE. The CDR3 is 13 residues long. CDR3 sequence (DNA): TGTGCCAGCAGCGGGGCGACCACAGATACGCAGTATTTT. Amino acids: CASSGATTDTQYF.

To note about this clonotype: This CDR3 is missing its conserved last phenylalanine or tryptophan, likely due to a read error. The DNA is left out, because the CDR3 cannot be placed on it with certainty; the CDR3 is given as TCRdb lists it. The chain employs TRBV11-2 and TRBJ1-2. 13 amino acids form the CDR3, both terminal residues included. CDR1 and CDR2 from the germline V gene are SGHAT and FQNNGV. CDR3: CASSLFRKTGYTL.

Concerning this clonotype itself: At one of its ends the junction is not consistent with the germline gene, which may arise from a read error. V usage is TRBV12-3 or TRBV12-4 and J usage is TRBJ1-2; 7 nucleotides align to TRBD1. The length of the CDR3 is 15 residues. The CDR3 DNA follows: TGTGCCAGCAGCCCGGTACAGGGGAGGCTCTATGGTTACACCTTC. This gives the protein CASSPVQGRLYGYTF.

The CDR3 sequence: CASSLQASFCEQYF. CDR3 DNA: TGTGCCAGTAGCCTACAAGCTTCATTCTGCGAGCAGTACTTC. This chain joins TRBV6-5 and TRBJ2-7, with no clear D. Germline lookup yields CDR1 MNHEY and CDR2 SVGAGI. This CDR3 has 14 amino acids. V shed 9 bases and J shed 6 bases, with 21 bases lying between them.

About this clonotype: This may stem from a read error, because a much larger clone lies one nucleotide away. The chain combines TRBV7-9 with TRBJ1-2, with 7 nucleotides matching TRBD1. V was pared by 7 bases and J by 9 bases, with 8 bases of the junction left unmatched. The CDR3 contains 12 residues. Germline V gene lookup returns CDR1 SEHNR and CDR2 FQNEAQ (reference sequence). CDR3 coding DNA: TGTGCCAGCATCCTGACAGGGATAAGCTACACCTTC. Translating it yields CASILTGISYTF.

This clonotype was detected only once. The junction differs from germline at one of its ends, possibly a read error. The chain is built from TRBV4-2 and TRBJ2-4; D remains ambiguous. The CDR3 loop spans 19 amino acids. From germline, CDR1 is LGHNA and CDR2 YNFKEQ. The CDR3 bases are TGTGCCAGAAGCCAAGCGAAGGCTCGCGGATCGTTAGCCAAAAACATTCAGTACTTC. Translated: CARSQAKARGSLAKNIQYF.

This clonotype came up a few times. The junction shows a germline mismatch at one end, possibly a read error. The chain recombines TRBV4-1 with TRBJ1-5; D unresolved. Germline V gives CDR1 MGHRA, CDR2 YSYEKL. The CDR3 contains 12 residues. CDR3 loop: CASSQVVAPQHF. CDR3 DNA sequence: TGCGCCAGCAGCCAAGTCGTCGCGCCCCAGCATTTC.

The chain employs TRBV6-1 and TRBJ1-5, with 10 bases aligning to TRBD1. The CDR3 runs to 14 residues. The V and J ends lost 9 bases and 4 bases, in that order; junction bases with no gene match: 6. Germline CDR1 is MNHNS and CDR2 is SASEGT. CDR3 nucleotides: TGTGCCAGTCATGACAGGGGGCTTAATCAGCCCCAGCATTTT. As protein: CASHDRGLNQPQHF.

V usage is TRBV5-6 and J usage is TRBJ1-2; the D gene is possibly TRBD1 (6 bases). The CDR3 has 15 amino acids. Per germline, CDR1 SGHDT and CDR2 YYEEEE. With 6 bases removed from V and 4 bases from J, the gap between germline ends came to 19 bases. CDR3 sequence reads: CASTNEGQTTYGYTF. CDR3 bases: TGTGCCAGCACCAATGAGGGACAAACAACCTATGGCTACACCTTC. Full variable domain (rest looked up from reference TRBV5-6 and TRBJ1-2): DAGVTQSPTHLIKTRGQQVTLRCSPKSGHDTVSWYQQALGQGPQFIFQYYEEEERQRGNFPDRFSGHQFPNYSSELNVNALLLGDSALYLCASTNEGQTTYGYTFGSGTRLTVV.

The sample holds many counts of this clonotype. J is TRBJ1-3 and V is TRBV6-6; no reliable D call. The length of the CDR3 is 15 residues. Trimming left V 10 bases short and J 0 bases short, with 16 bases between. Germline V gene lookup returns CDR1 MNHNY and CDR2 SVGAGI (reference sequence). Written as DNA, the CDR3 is TGTGCCACCACCCCTGGAGGGTTCTCTGGAAACACCATATATTTT. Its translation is CATTPGGFSGNTIYF.

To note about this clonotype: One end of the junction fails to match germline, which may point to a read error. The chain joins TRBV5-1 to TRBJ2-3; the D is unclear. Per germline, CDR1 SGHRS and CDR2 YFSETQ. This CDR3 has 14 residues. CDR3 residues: CASSLGWVGDTRYF. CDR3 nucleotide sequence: TGCGCCAGCAGCTTGGGATGGGTCGGAGATACGCGGTATTTT.

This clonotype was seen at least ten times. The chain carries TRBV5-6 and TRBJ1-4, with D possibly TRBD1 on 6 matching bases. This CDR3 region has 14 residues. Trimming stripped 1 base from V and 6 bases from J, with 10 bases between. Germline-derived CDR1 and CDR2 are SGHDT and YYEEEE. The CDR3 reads CASSLWGADEKLFF. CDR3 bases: TGTGCCAGCAGCTTGTGGGGGGCGGATGAAAAACTGTTTTTT.

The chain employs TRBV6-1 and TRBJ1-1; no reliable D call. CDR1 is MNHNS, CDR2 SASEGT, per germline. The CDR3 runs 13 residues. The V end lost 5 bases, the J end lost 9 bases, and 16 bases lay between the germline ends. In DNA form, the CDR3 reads TGTGCCAGCAGTTCGTCCTACTCCTTCAAAGCTTTCTTT. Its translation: CASSSSYSFKAFF.

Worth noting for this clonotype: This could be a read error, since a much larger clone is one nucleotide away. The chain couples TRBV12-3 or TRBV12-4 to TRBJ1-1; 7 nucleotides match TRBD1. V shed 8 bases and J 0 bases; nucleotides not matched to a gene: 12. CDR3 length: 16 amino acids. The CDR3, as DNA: TGTGCCAGCTGTTCGCAGGGGGGGGCGTTGAACACTGAAGCTTTCTTT. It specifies CASCSQGGALNTEAFF.

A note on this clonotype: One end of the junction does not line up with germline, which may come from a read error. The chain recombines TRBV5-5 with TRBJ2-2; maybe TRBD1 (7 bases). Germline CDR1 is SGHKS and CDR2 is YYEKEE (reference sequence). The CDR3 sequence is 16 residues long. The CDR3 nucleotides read TGTGCCAGCAACTGGGCGGGACAGTCGAACATCGGGGAGCTGTTTTTT. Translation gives CASNWAGQSNIGELFF. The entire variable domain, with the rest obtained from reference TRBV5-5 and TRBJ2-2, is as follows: DAGVTQSPTHLIKTRGQQVTLRCSPISGHKSVSWYQQVLGQGPQFIFQYYEKEERGRGNFPDRFSARQFPNYSSELNVNALLLGDSALYLCASNWAGQSNIGELFFGEGSRLTVL.

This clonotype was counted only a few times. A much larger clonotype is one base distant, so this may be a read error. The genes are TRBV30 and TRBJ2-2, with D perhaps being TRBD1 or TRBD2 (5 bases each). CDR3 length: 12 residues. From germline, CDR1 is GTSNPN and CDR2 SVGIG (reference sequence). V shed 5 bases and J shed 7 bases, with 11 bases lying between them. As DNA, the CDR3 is TGTGCCTGGTCGGGACGGGTCGGGGAGCTGTTTTTT. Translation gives CAWSGRVGELFF.

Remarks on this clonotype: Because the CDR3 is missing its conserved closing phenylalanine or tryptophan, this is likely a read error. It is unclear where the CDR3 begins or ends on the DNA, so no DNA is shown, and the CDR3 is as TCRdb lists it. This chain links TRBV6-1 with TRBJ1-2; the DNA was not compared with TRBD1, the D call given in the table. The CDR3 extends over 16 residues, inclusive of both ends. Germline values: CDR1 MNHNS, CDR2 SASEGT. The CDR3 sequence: CASTRDRSPVNYGYII.

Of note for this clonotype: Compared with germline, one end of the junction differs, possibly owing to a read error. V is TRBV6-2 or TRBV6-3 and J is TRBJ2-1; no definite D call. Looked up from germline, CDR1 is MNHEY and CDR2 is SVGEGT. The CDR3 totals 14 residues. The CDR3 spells CASSRSGSYNELFF. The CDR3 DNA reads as TGTGCCAGCAGTAGGTCTGGCAGCTACAATGAGCTGTTCTTC.

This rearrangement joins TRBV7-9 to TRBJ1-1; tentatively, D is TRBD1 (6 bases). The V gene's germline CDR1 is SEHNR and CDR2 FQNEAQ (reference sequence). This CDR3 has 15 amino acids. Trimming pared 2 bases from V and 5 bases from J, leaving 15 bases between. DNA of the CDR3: TGTGCCAGCAGCTTACCACAGGGTAGTAGGACTGAAGCTTTCTTT. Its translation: CASSLPQGSRTEAFF.